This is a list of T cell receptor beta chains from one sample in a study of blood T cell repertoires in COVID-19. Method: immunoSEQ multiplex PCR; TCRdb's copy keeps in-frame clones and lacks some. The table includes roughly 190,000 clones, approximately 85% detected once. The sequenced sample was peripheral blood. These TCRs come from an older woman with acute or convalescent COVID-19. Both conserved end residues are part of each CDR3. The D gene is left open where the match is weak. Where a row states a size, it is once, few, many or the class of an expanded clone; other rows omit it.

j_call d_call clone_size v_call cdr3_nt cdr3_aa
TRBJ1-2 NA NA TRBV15 TGTGCCACCAGCAGAGATCCCCAGCCAGGGCAGGCTGGCTACACCTTC CATSRDPQPGQAGYTF
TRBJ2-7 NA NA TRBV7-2 TGTGCCAGCAGCTTAGACGGAGGTGGACTCTCCTACGAGCAGTACTTC CASSLDGGGLSYEQYF
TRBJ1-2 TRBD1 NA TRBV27 TGTGCCAGCAGTTTAGGACAGGGCAACTATGGCTACACCTTC CASSLGQGNYGYTF
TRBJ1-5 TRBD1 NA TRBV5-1 TGCGCCAGCAGCCCCGGACCAGGGGGTGGGAGCAATCAGCCCCAGCATTTT CASSPGPGGGSNQPQHF
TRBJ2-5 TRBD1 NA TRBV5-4 TGTGCCAGCAGCTCAACAGGGGGCGCGGGGGAGACCCAGTACTTC CASSSTGGAGETQYF
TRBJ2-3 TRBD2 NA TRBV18 TGTGCCAGCTCGCTACTAGCGGGAACTAGCACAGATACGCAGTATTTT CASSLLAGTSTDTQYF
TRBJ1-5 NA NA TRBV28 TGTGCCGCCCAAGGGGGCAATCAGCCCCAGCATTTT CAAQGGNQPQHF
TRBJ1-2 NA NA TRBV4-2 TGTGCCAGCAGCAAATCCCCCTCCGAGGGCGGAGGCTACACCTTC CASSKSPSEGGGYTF
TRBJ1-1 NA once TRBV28 TGTGCCAGCAGTTTAAACAGGAACACTGAAGCTTTCTTT CASSLNRNTEAFF
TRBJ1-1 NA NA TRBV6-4 TGTGCCAGTTCGGCGGGGGCCCGAACTGAAGCTTTCTTT CASSAGARTEAFF
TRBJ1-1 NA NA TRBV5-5 TGTGCCAGCACCACAACAGGGAGCATCAACACTGAAGCTTTCTTT CASTTTGSINTEAFF
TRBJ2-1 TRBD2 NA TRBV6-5 TGTGCCAGCAACCAAGTAGCGGGAGGGCCCGGTGAGCAGTTCTTC CASNQVAGGPGEQFF
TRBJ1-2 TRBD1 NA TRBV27 TGTGCCAGCAGTTTGGGCCAGGGGGCTAACTATGGCTACACCTTC CASSLGQGANYGYTF
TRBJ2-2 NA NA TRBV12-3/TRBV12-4 TGTGCCACCAGAGAGGGTAGCGGGGAGCTGTTTTTT CATREGSGELFF
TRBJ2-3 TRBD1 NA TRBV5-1 TGCGCCAGCAGCTTGGGAGGGGGCGGAGGAGATACGCAGTATTTT CASSLGGGGGDTQYF
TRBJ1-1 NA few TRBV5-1 TGCGCCAGCAGTTTTGACAGTGCGAACACTGAAGCTTTCTTT CASSFDSANTEAFF